This T cell receptor beta chain stems from a study of T cells in Graves' hyperthyroidism and ophthalmopathy. Germline-derived CDR1 and CDR2 are MNHGY and SVAAGI. Between the trimmed V and J ends, which lost 3 bases and 4 bases, there was a span of 15 bases. The CDR3 length is 15 residues. TCR beta CDR3 regions were amplified from RNA transcripts. An initial round of RT-PCR targeting the TCR CDR3 relied on the HTBI primer set. TCRdb re-called the multiplex PCR reads through MiXCR, storing one row per CDR3 protein. The sample records 300,000 to 450,000 distinct CDR3 sequences, 15% being singletons. Points on this clonotype: A much larger clone differs from this one at a single base, so this may be a read error.

This chain joins TRBV6-9 and TRBJ1-2, with D perhaps matching TRBD1 (5 bases). The TCR comes from a woman aged 30 to 39 with Graves' hyperthyroidism. The material sequenced was blood. DNA of the CDR3: TGTGCCAGCAGTTACAAACAGGTCTATGGCTATGGCTACACCTTC. This translates into CASSYKQVYGYGYTF.